The sample holds a few counts of the clone carrying this T cell receptor beta chain. This entry is derived from a study of cytomegalovirus exposure and HLA in healthy donors. Overall study: A data release that came early held approximately 85 million unique TCRs from HLA-typed donors.

The PCR ran on 60 Vbeta and 13 Jbeta primers. Assay: immunoSEQ multiplex PCR; the TCRdb copy retains only in-frame clones and omits some. The profile shows 150,000 to 200,000 clones, roughly 80% of them singletons. CDR1 is MNHEY, CDR2 SMNVEV, per germline (reference sequence). The CDR3 has 13 amino acids. V lost 7 bases, J lost 5 bases, and 3 bases stayed unmatched. This chain uses TRBV27 with TRBJ2-1, with TRBD2 identical over 9 bases. The receptor comes from a man aged 40-55 years in good health and CMV-seronegative. The sample was PBMCs. The DNA for the CDR3 is TGTGCCAGCAAAATAGCGGGAGACAATGAGCAGTTCTTC. It codes for CASKIAGDNEQFF.